This TCR beta chain was captured by sequencing in a study of blood T cell repertoires in COVID-19. Losses at the gene ends were 4 bases for V and 5 bases for J; bases not matched to a gene: 11. Per the germline V gene, CDR1 is SGHDT and CDR2 is YYEEEE. The CDR3 has 15 residues. The data were produced by immunoSEQ multiplex PCR, yet TCRdb's version contains in-frame clones alone and is incomplete. Of about 220,000 clones in the sample, around three quarters were seen once. V is TRBV5-6 and J is TRBJ2-5; 7 nucleotides agree with TRBD1. The sequenced sample was peripheral blood. This receptor was identified in a woman in her 70s with acute or convalescent COVID-19. The CDR3 here is CASSEVNRGSETQYF. CDR3 sequence (DNA): TGTGCCAGCAGCGAGGTCAACAGGGGATCGGAGACCCAGTACTTC.